This T cell receptor beta chain was retrieved from a study of human T cells and chemical hapten exposure. Separate cDNA molecules received unique molecular identifiers, which the library attached to them. TCRdb reprocessed the RACE reads with MiXCR, giving one entry per CDR3 protein. The sample lists 80,000 to 100,000 distinct CDR3 sequences; about 10% were seen once. V was cut by 0 bases and J by 4 bases, with 13 bases left in between. Germline V CDR1 and CDR2: SGHRS, YFSETQ. This CDR3 has 15 amino acids. Regarding time point: patch test 2, 6 weeks after DPC sensitization. Treatment meaning: therapeutic diphenylcyclopropenone sensitization with weekly scalp DPC. From whole blood left unfractionated, total RNA was extracted.

The chain joins TRBV5-1 to TRBJ1-1, with no clear D. The material sequenced was whole blood, taken in connection with sensitization to the hapten diphenylcyclopropenone (DPC). The TCR was taken from a woman in her fifties or sixties with alopecia areata. Some clones in this sample may be carry-over from other donors' samples. CDR3 loop: CASSLAGGLGTEAFF. For the CDR3, the DNA is TGCGCCAGCAGCTTGGCCGGCGGGCTGGGCACTGAAGCTTTCTTT.